This T cell receptor beta chain was retrieved from a study of CD8 T cells in Susac syndrome. Sequencing of TCR beta covered CD8+ and CD4+ T cells obtained from blood. Negative isolation was used for CD8+ and CD4+ T cells and FACS enrichment for TEMRA cells. A quantity of about 0.5 to 1 ug RNA underwent reverse transcription using random hexamers. TCRdb independently ran MiXCR on the immunoSEQ multiplex PCR reads; one entry per CDR3 protein. The sample consists of 300,000 or so distinct CDR3 sequences, about 90% of them appearing once. Germline CDR1 and CDR2: MNHNS and SASEGT. The V end was cut by 2 bases, the J end by 1 base, with 5 bases between. The CDR3 runs to 13 residues.

This chain joins TRBV6-1 and TRBJ1-1; D remains ambiguous. This receptor was taken from a human donor with multiple sclerosis. Sequenced material: CD4+ T cells from PBMCs. The CDR3 reads CASSEYWNTEAFF. The CDR3 DNA sequence: TGTGCCAGCAGTGAATACTGGAACACTGAAGCTTTCTTT.